This T cell receptor beta chain was sequenced during a study of response to subunit inactivated influenza vaccine. This CDR3 has 18 amino acids. CDR1 and CDR2 (germline): SGHAT, FQDESV (reference sequence). Trimming removed 4 bases from V and 6 bases from J; junction bases left unmatched: 14. Via MiXCR, TCRdb re-called the RT-PCR reads, giving one row per CDR3 protein. This table holds roughly 570,000 distinct CDR3 sequences, 10% to 15% found once. In its sample, this clonotype was seen many times. This TCR was recovered from a man aged 50 or older who received an inactivated influenza vaccine. The chain couples TRBV11-1 to TRBJ2-3; TRBD2 matches at 12 bases. The sample here was PBMCs from blood, taken roughly 6 weeks after vaccination. CDR3 region: CASSYPPRLAGVRDTQYF. The CDR3 bases are TGTGCCAGCAGCTACCCACCCAGACTAGCGGGAGTGAGGGATACGCAGTATTTT.